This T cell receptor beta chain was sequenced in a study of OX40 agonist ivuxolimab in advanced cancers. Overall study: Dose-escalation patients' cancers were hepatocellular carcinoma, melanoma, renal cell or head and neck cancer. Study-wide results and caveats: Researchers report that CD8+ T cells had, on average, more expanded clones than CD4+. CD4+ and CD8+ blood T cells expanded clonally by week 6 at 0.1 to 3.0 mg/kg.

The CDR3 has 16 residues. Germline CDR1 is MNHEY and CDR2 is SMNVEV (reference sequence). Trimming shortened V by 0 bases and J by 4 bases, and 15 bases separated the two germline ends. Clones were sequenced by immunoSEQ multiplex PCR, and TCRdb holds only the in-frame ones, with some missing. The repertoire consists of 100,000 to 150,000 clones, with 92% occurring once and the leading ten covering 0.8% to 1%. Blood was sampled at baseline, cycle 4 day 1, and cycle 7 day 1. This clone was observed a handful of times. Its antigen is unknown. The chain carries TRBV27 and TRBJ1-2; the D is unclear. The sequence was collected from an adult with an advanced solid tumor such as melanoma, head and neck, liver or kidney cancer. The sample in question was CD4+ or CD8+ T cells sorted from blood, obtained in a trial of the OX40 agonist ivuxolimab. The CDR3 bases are TGTGCCAGCAGTTTATCGAGGCTAGAAGGAGGCTATGGCTACACCTTC. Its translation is CASSLSRLEGGYGYTF.